Listed here is a single T cell receptor (beta chain). This specimen comes from a study of CD8 T cells in Susac syndrome. cDNA came from approximately 0.5 to 1 ug RNA primed by random hexamers. TCRdb reanalysed the immunoSEQ multiplex PCR reads using MiXCR and keeps one entry per CDR3 protein. The table includes around 230,000 distinct CDR3 sequences, 95% detected once. The TCR originated in a human donor with multiple sclerosis. Sequencing was done on a sample of CD4+ T cells from PBMCs.

The CDR3: CSALGQGAYEQFF. CDR3 in DNA: TGCAGTGCCCTCGGACAGGGGGCTTATGAGCAGTTCTTC. V and J are TRBV20-1 and TRBJ2-1, with TRBD1 identical over 11 bases. CDR1 is DFQATT, CDR2 SNEGSKA, per germline (reference sequence). V was pared by 6 bases and J by 8 bases, with 6 bases of the junction left unmatched. The CDR3 contains 13 residues.